This T cell receptor (beta chain) was captured by sequencing in a study of blood T cell repertoires in COVID-19. Study in general: The cDNA or gDNA used as material had been derived from T cells, B-cell-depleted T cells, or PBMCs.

Assay: immunoSEQ multiplex PCR; the TCRdb copy retains only in-frame clones and omits some. The sample holds about 280,000 clones, 89% seen once. The CDR3 contains 17 residues. The sequencing input was peripheral blood. The chain carries TRBV21-1 and TRBJ2-3; the listed D gene, TRBD2, was not tested against the DNA. TRBV21-1 is flagged as a pseudogene. This receptor was identified in a woman aged 40 to 50 who had recovered from COVID-19. For the CDR3, the DNA is TGTGCCAGCAGCAGACGACAAACCCCAACGGGACTAGATACGCAGTATTTT. It specifies CASSRRQTPTGLDTQYF.